This TCR beta chain was profiled in a study of T cells after yellow fever vaccination. A process of 5'RACE template switching, which added a universal primer site and UMIs, was used to make TCR cDNA. TCRdb independently ran MiXCR on the 5' RACE reads; one entry per CDR3 protein. This table has around 40,000 distinct CDR3 sequences, roughly 7% appearing once. This clonotype was seen at least ten times. This CDR3 is 14 amino acids long. The ends were cut back, 6 bases at V and 0 bases at J, with 12 bases in the middle. General observations from the study: Researchers report a weaker secondary response that nonetheless peaked faster, day 5 versus 15.

The source was CD8+ T cells not binding an NS4B(214-222) dextramer, sorted from PBMCs, collected 45 days after the yellow fever booster vaccination. V is TRBV12-3 or TRBV12-4 and J is TRBJ2-7; tentatively, D is TRBD2 (6 bases). The source is a man aged 25-45 years who received the YFV17D yellow fever vaccine. The CDR3, as DNA: TGTGCCAGCAGCCGGACTACGAGCTCCTACGAGCAGTACTTC. Translated: CASSRTTSSYEQYF.